These 22 T cell receptor beta chains were all obtained from the same sample, sequenced in a study of human T cells and chemical hapten exposure. As to time point: patch test 1, 2 weeks after DPC sensitization. Treatment defined: therapeutic diphenylcyclopropenone sensitization with weekly scalp DPC. TCRdb re-called the RACE reads through MiXCR, storing one row per CDR3 protein. The sample has about 360,000 distinct CDR3 sequences, more than 4.5% seen once. This specimen was whole blood, taken in connection with sensitization to the hapten diphenylcyclopropenone (DPC). These TCRs come from a woman aged 50 to 60 with alopecia areata. Some clones in this sample may be carry-over from other donors' samples.

This clonotype was observed many times. V gene TRBV10-3 combines with J gene TRBJ2-5, with TRBD2 as a possible D gene (5 bases). This CDR3 is built from 15 residues. V lost 8 bases and J lost 5, with 21 bases in between. The germline gives CDR1 ENHRY, CDR2 SYGVKD. CDR3 in amino acids: CAIGLGKERRETQYF. CDR3 sequence (DNA): TGTGCCATCGGACTGGGAAAAGAAAGGAGGGAGACCCAGTACTTC.

This clonotype appeared many times. V usage is TRBV27 and J usage is TRBJ2-1; D not resolved. Germline V gives CDR1 MNHEY, CDR2 SMNVEV (reference sequence). CDR3 length equals 11 residues. Trimming shortened V by 6 bases and J by 8 bases, and 8 bases separated the two germline ends. For the CDR3, the DNA is TGTGCCAGCAGATTGGGTGATGAGCAGTTCTTC. Translated: CASRLGDEQFF.

About this clonotype: The conserved phenylalanine or tryptophan is not found at the CDR3 terminus, so this likely reflects a read error. The gene calls are TRBV3-1 and TRBJ1-2; the D gene is possibly TRBD1 (5 bases). The V end was cut by 3 bases, the J end by 4 bases, with 12 bases between. This CDR3 has 14 amino acids. Germline V gives CDR1 LGHDT, CDR2 YNNKEL (reference sequence). CDR3 region: CASSHGRDGYGYTI. The CDR3, as DNA: TGTGCCAGCAGCCACGGCAGGGATGGCTATGGCTACACCATC.

This clonotype has just a few counts. The J gene is TRBJ2-7, the V gene TRBV6-5; tentative D call: TRBD2 (6 bases). Germline values: CDR1 MNHEY, CDR2 SVGAGI. The V end was cut by 8 bases, the J end by 4 bases, with 15 bases between. The CDR3 length is 13 residues. The CDR3 DNA follows: TGTGCCAGCGGTACTATCGGGAGTTACGAGCAGTACTTC. Amino acid sequence: CASGTIGSYEQYF.

This clonotype was observed many times. The V and J genes are TRBV30 and TRBJ2-5, with no clear D. The germline V gene encodes CDR1 GTSNPN and CDR2 SVGIG (reference sequence). The CDR3 covers 11 residues. Deletions cut 3 bases from V and 3 bases from J, with 5 bases between. The CDR3 bases are TGTGCCTGGAGCACTAAAGAGACCCAGTACTTC. It translates to CAWSTKETQYF.

This clonotype was counted at least ten times. V is TRBV7-9 and J is TRBJ1-2; D is unresolved. Germline V gene sequence: CDR1 SEHNR, CDR2 FQNEAQ (reference sequence). CDR3 length equals 11 residues. Trimming cost V 7 bases and J 10 bases, with 13 bases left between them. The CDR3 region has the DNA TGTGCCAGCACCCTGCTGGAGAACTACACCTTC. Its protein is CASTLLENYTF.

The sample holds a few counts of this clonotype. The J gene is TRBJ1-5, the V gene TRBV7-2; D might be TRBD1 (5 bases). The CDR3 is 15 amino acids. Germline CDR1 is SGHTA and CDR2 is FQGNSA. Trimming removed 5 bases from V and 4 bases from J, with 15 bases in between. DNA of the CDR3: TGTGCCAGCAGCAATGACAGACTTCTTAATCAGCCCCAGCATTTT. Its protein is CASSNDRLLNQPQHF.

This clonotype was counted many times. J is TRBJ2-1 and V is TRBV29-1, with D tentatively TRBD1 (5 bases). This CDR3 region has 11 residues. Per the germline V gene, CDR1 is SQVTM and CDR2 is ANQGSEA. V dropped 4 bases and J dropped 8 bases, with 9 bases sitting between them. This CDR3 is CSVAVGDEQFF. The CDR3 coding sequence is TGCAGCGTTGCGGTAGGGGATGAGCAGTTCTTC.

This clonotype was recorded a few times. J is TRBJ2-2 and V is TRBV3-1; unclear D gene. V was trimmed by 7 bases and J by 0 bases, leaving 12 bases between them. Germline values: CDR1 LGHDT, CDR2 YNNKEL (reference sequence). The CDR3 spans 15 residues. This CDR3 reads CASTPAVSNTGELFF. The CDR3 region has the DNA TGTGCCAGCACCCCGGCGGTATCGAACACCGGGGAGCTGTTTTTT.

In its sample, this clonotype was seen many times. The rearrangement joins TRBV6-6 to TRBJ1-5; D perhaps matches TRBD1 (6 bases). The germline V gene encodes CDR1 MNHNY and CDR2 SVGAGI (reference sequence). The ends were cut back, 6 bases at V and 2 bases at J, with 17 bases in the middle. The CDR3 runs to 16 residues. This chain's CDR3 is CASRKNREGRNQPQHF. For the CDR3, the DNA is TGTGCCAGCAGGAAAAACAGGGAAGGTCGCAATCAGCCCCAGCATTTT.

This clonotype was observed at least ten times. The chain has TRBV12-3 or TRBV12-4 and TRBJ1-5, with 7 bases matching TRBD1. There are 15 residues in the CDR3. Trimming removed 5 bases from V and 2 bases from J; junction bases left unmatched: 6. The CDR3 region is CASSDRVFGNQPQHF. The CDR3 DNA reads TGTGCCAGCAGTGACAGGGTCTTCGGCAATCAGCCCCAGCATTTT.

This clonotype has a count of ten or more. V is TRBV29-1 and J is TRBJ2-5; tentatively, D is TRBD2 (6 bases). Germline CDR1 and CDR2: SQVTM and ANQGSEA. The length of the CDR3 is 13 residues. V lost 7 bases and J lost 4, with 16 bases in between. For the CDR3, the DNA is TGCAGCGCCGATATGGGGGGAGGAGAGACCCAGTACTTC. This codes for CSADMGGGETQYF.

This clonotype has a count of ten or more. The V and J genes are TRBV5-6 and TRBJ1-2; D might be TRBD1 (5 bases). The CDR3 covers 13 residues. Germline V gene lookup returns CDR1 SGHDT and CDR2 YYEEEE. V was clipped by 5 bases and J by 10 bases, with 18 bases between them. CDR3 sequence: CASSTGTYFVYTF. The CDR3, as DNA: TGTGCCAGCAGTACCGGGACTTACTTTGTCTACACCTTC.

V is TRBV28 and J is TRBJ1-4; D unresolved. V was trimmed by 5 bases and J by 0 bases, leaving 13 bases between them. Germline assignment: CDR1 MDHEN and CDR2 SYDVKM. There are 16 residues in the CDR3. Here the CDR3 DNA reads TGTGCCAGCAGTCGGACGGAGGGTACAACTAATGAAAAACTGTTTTTT. Its protein is CASSRTEGTTNEKLFF.

In its sample, this clonotype was seen many times. V usage is TRBV27 and J usage is TRBJ2-7; the D is unclear. Germline CDR1 is MNHEY and CDR2 is SMNVEV (reference sequence). Trimming removed 6 bases from V and 0 bases from J, with 12 bases in between. There are 14 residues in the CDR3. CDR3 coding DNA: TGTGCCAGCAGACGTCAGAGGAGCTCCTACGAGCAGTACTTC. Protein: CASRRQRSSYEQYF.

This clonotype was detected many times. The rearrangement uses TRBV30 and TRBJ2-1; 11 positions agree with TRBD2. Germline V CDR1 and CDR2: GTSNPN, SVGIG (reference sequence). This CDR3 region has 15 residues. V shed 1 base and J 8 bases; nucleotides not matched to a gene: 7. CDR3 in amino acids: CAWSGASGRFYEQFF. The CDR3 bases are TGTGCCTGGAGTGGGGCTAGCGGGAGGTTCTATGAGCAGTTCTTC. Full variable domain (remainder filled in from reference TRBV30 and TRBJ2-1): SQTIHQWPATLVQPVGSPLSLECTVEGTSNPNLYWYRQAAGRGLQLLFYSVGIGQISSEVPQNLSASRPQDRQFILSSKKLLLSDSGFYLCAWSGASGRFYEQFFGPGTRLTVL.

This clonotype was found many times. This sequence joins TRBV28 and TRBJ1-1, with 11 bases matching TRBD1. Losses at the gene ends were 4 bases for V and 4 bases for J; bases not matched to a gene: 8. There are 16 residues in the CDR3. Germline loops: CDR1 MDHEN, CDR2 SYDVKM. In DNA, the CDR3 is TGTGCCAGCAGTTCTGGACAGGGGGCTTACGGCACTGAAGCTTTCTTT. This sequence encodes CASSSGQGAYGTEAFF.

This clonotype was recorded many times. The V gene is TRBV10-3, the J gene TRBJ2-1; D remains unclear. V shed 5 bases and J shed 8 bases, with 16 bases lying between them. The germline V gene encodes CDR1 ENHRY and CDR2 SYGVKD. The length of the CDR3 is 14 residues. CDR3 loop: CAISLHSTVDEQFF. CDR3 sequence (DNA): TGTGCCATCAGTCTGCACTCCACTGTAGATGAGCAGTTCTTC.

This clonotype was recorded a few times. The rearrangement uses TRBV6-2 or TRBV6-3 and TRBJ2-1, with D possibly matching TRBD1 (6 bases). Germline values: CDR1 MNHEY, CDR2 SVGEGT. The CDR3 length is 13 residues. V lost 6 bases, J lost 16 bases, and 22 bases lay in between. CDR3 sequence: CASSPRGTIAGFF. CDR3 coding DNA: TGTGCCAGCAGCCCCCGAGGGACAATTGCTGGCTTCTTC.

The table lists this clonotype with many counts. This rearrangement joins TRBV3-1 to TRBJ2-6; D uncertain. The CDR3 length is 17 residues. Germline lookup yields CDR1 LGHDT and CDR2 YNNKEL (reference sequence). The ends were cut back, 8 bases at V and 0 bases at J, with 17 bases in the middle. CDR3 sequence: CASSDLGTDSGANVLTF. The CDR3 nucleotides are TGTGCCAGCTCAGATTTGGGAACTGACTCTGGGGCCAACGTCCTGACTTTC.

This clonotype was detected ten times or more. The J gene is TRBJ2-1, the V gene TRBV28, with a tentative D call TRBD2 (7 bases). CDR1 MDHEN and CDR2 SYDVKM come from the germline V gene. This CDR3 contains 14 residues. V was pared by 4 bases and J by 9 bases, with 16 bases between. This CDR3 is CASSSGGEGGEQFF. The DNA of the CDR3 is TGTGCCAGCAGTTCGGGGGGCGAGGGAGGTGAGCAGTTCTTC.

The chain couples TRBV5-1 to TRBJ1-2; D gene ambiguous. The CDR3 runs 13 residues. Trimming left V 0 bases short and J 6 bases short, with 9 bases between. Per germline, CDR1 SGHRS and CDR2 YFSETQ. In DNA form, the CDR3 reads TGCGCCAGCAGCTTGGTGCGGGATAATGGCTACACCTTC. The encoded protein is CASSLVRDNGYTF.